The rows below give T cell receptor beta chains drawn from one sample of a study of blood T cell repertoires in COVID-19. Using immunoSEQ multiplex PCR, the repertoire was profiled, and TCRdb retains in-frame clones only, with some absent. The profile covers more than 85,000 clones, with 84% appearing a single time and 7% to 9.5% taken by the ten largest. The sample taken for sequencing was peripheral blood. The receptors here all came from an elderly woman with active or convalescent COVID-19. CDR3s include the opening cysteine and the closing phenylalanine or tryptophan. Each record gives: J gene, D gene, V gene, clone size, CDR3 protein, CDR3 DNA. The D gene is left open where the match is weak. Expanded clones are given a class, and other clones once, few, many or no size at all.

j_call: TRBJ2-7; d_call: NA; v_call: TRBV15; clone_size: NA; cdr3_aa: CATSEDRTTDYEQYF; cdr3_nt: TGTGCCACCAGCGAAGACAGGACGACTGACTACGAGCAGTACTTC
j_call: TRBJ2-7; d_call: NA; v_call: TRBV2; clone_size: NA; cdr3_aa: CASSDLPEQYF; cdr3_nt: TGTGCCAGCAGTGATCTTCCCGAGCAGTACTTC
j_call: TRBJ2-1; d_call: NA; v_call: TRBV10-3; clone_size: NA; cdr3_aa: CAILGGSGQDNEQFF; cdr3_nt: TGTGCCATCCTCGGTGGGTCAGGGCAAGACAATGAGCAGTTCTTC
j_call: TRBJ2-1; d_call: NA; v_call: TRBV5-1; clone_size: few; cdr3_aa: CASSLVQLSSYNEQFF; cdr3_nt: TGCGCCAGCAGCTTGGTTCAGTTAAGCTCCTACAATGAGCAGTTCTTC
j_call: TRBJ2-3; d_call: NA; v_call: TRBV2; clone_size: NA; cdr3_aa: CASSAQTSTDTQYF; cdr3_nt: TGTGCCAGCAGTGCGCAGACTAGCACAGATACGCAGTATTTT
j_call: TRBJ2-6; d_call: TRBD1; v_call: TRBV18; clone_size: NA; cdr3_aa: CASSPRDRGDSGANVLTF; cdr3_nt: TGTGCCAGCTCACCACGCGACAGGGGAGACTCTGGGGCCAACGTCCTGACTTTC
j_call: TRBJ2-2; d_call: TRBD1; v_call: TRBV6-5; clone_size: NA; cdr3_aa: CASRDGQGLPGELFF; cdr3_nt: TGTGCCAGCAGGGACGGACAGGGGTTGCCCGGGGAGCTGTTTTTT
j_call: TRBJ2-1; d_call: TRBD2; v_call: TRBV9; clone_size: NA; cdr3_aa: CASSVEGLAGGLDEQFF; cdr3_nt: TGTGCCAGCAGCGTCGAAGGACTAGCGGGAGGGTTGGATGAGCAGTTCTTC
j_call: TRBJ1-5; d_call: NA; v_call: TRBV2; clone_size: NA; cdr3_aa: CASNKEAGNQPQHF; cdr3_nt: TGTGCCAGCAATAAGGAGGCGGGCAATCAGCCCCAGCATTTT
j_call: TRBJ1-2; d_call: TRBD1; v_call: TRBV5-1; clone_size: few; cdr3_aa: CASSLEGQGDGYTF; cdr3_nt: TGCGCCAGCAGCTTGGAGGGACAGGGGGACGGCTACACCTTC
j_call: TRBJ2-2; d_call: NA; v_call: TRBV2; clone_size: NA; cdr3_aa: CASRDTGTNTGELFF; cdr3_nt: TGTGCCAGCAGGGATACAGGGACCAACACCGGGGAGCTGTTTTTT
j_call: TRBJ2-7; d_call: NA; v_call: TRBV7-6; clone_size: NA; cdr3_aa: CASSFGGSYEQYF; cdr3_nt: TGTGCCAGCAGCTTCGGAGGGTCCTACGAGCAGTACTTC
j_call: TRBJ1-5; d_call: NA; v_call: TRBV6-5; clone_size: NA; cdr3_aa: CASFLQGDNQPQHF; cdr3_nt: TGTGCCAGCTTCTTACAGGGAGATAATCAGCCCCAGCATTTT
j_call: TRBJ1-1; d_call: NA; v_call: TRBV10-1; clone_size: once; cdr3_aa: CASTAGIGANTEAFF; cdr3_nt: TGCGCCAGCACTGCAGGGATAGGGGCGAACACTGAAGCTTTCTTT
j_call: TRBJ2-1; d_call: NA; v_call: TRBV4-1; clone_size: once; cdr3_aa: CASSPTSSSWDEQFF; cdr3_nt: TGCGCCAGCAGCCCTACTAGCTCCTCTTGGGATGAGCAGTTCTTC
j_call: TRBJ2-1; d_call: NA; v_call: TRBV7-2; clone_size: NA; cdr3_aa: CASSSDSYSYNEQFF; cdr3_nt: TGTGCCAGCAGCTCAGACAGTTACTCCTACAATGAGCAGTTCTTC
j_call: TRBJ1-2; d_call: TRBD1; v_call: TRBV7-8; clone_size: NA; cdr3_aa: CASSSGQGGYGYTF; cdr3_nt: TGTGCCAGCAGCTCGGGACAGGGGGGCTATGGCTACACCTTC
j_call: TRBJ2-7; d_call: NA; v_call: TRBV3-1/TRBV3-2; clone_size: NA; cdr3_aa: CASSQGTAAYEQYF; cdr3_nt: TGTGCCAGCAGCCAAGGGACAGCCGCCTACGAGCAGTACTTC
j_call: TRBJ1-3; d_call: NA; v_call: TRBV19; clone_size: NA; cdr3_aa: CASSISGSGNTIYF; cdr3_nt: TGTGCCAGTAGTATTTCCGGGTCGGGAAACACCATATATTTT
j_call: TRBJ1-5; d_call: TRBD1; v_call: TRBV19; clone_size: NA; cdr3_aa: CASRDRGASNQPQHF; cdr3_nt: TGTGCCAGTAGAGACAGGGGGGCGAGCAATCAGCCCCAGCATTTT
j_call: TRBJ2-3; d_call: TRBD2; v_call: TRBV5-1; clone_size: NA; cdr3_aa: CASSQPIAGGRTDTQYF; cdr3_nt: TGCGCCAGCAGCCAACCAATCGCGGGAGGGCGAACAGATACGCAGTATTTT
j_call: TRBJ2-7; d_call: TRBD2; v_call: TRBV7-8; clone_size: NA; cdr3_aa: CASSLVGGRGYEQYF; cdr3_nt: TGTGCCAGCAGCTTAGTCGGCGGGAGGGGGTACGAGCAGTACTTC
j_call: TRBJ1-2; d_call: TRBD1; v_call: TRBV27; clone_size: NA; cdr3_aa: CASSLQTTGGGGYTF; cdr3_nt: TGTGCCAGCAGTCTACAAACGACAGGGGGCGGTGGCTACACCTTC
j_call: TRBJ1-2; d_call: NA; v_call: TRBV4-2; clone_size: NA; cdr3_aa: CASSHESRRSYGYTF; cdr3_nt: TGTGCCAGCAGCCACGAATCACGCAGATCCTATGGCTACACCTTC
j_call: TRBJ2-3; d_call: TRBD2; v_call: TRBV28; clone_size: NA; cdr3_aa: CASSFREGRNTDTQYF; cdr3_nt: TGTGCCAGCAGTTTCCGGGAGGGGCGGAACACAGATACGCAGTATTTT
j_call: TRBJ2-5; d_call: TRBD1; v_call: TRBV3-1/TRBV3-2; clone_size: NA; cdr3_aa: CASSHAGGETQYF; cdr3_nt: TGTGCCAGCAGCCATGCAGGGGGTGAGACCCAGTACTTC
j_call: TRBJ1-2; d_call: NA; v_call: TRBV7-2; clone_size: NA; cdr3_aa: CASSQNGYDYGYTF; cdr3_nt: TGTGCCAGCAGCCAAAACGGGTATGACTATGGCTACACCTTC
j_call: TRBJ1-2; d_call: NA; v_call: TRBV7-2; clone_size: NA; cdr3_aa: CASSLVYRVKNGYTF; cdr3_nt: TGTGCCAGCAGCTTAGTTTACAGGGTTAAAAATGGCTACACCTTC
j_call: TRBJ2-1; d_call: TRBD2; v_call: TRBV9; clone_size: NA; cdr3_aa: CASSALAGTYNEQFF; cdr3_nt: TGTGCCAGCAGCGCCCTAGCGGGTACATACAATGAGCAGTTCTTC
j_call: TRBJ2-2; d_call: TRBD2; v_call: TRBV7-6; clone_size: NA; cdr3_aa: CASSAGLVVTGELFF; cdr3_nt: TGTGCCAGCAGCGCGGGACTAGTTGTGACCGGGGAGCTGTTTTTT
j_call: TRBJ2-7; d_call: TRBD1; v_call: TRBV6-2/TRBV6-3; clone_size: NA; cdr3_aa: CASSSGQGHGWNEQYF; cdr3_nt: TGTGCCAGCAGTTCGGGACAGGGCCATGGTTGGAACGAGCAGTACTTC
j_call: TRBJ2-5; d_call: NA; v_call: TRBV3-1/TRBV3-2; clone_size: NA; cdr3_aa: CASSQGGASRQETQYF; cdr3_nt: TGTGCCAGCAGCCAAGGCGGGGCCTCTCGCCAAGAGACCCAGTACTTC
j_call: TRBJ2-5; d_call: NA; v_call: TRBV19; clone_size: NA; cdr3_aa: CASSPPGETQYF; cdr3_nt: TGTGCCAGTAGTCCGCCGGGGGAGACCCAGTACTTC
j_call: TRBJ2-7; d_call: TRBD1; v_call: TRBV19; clone_size: NA; cdr3_aa: CASSTLDRGEQYF; cdr3_nt: TGTGCCAGTAGTACCCTAGACAGGGGCGAGCAGTACTTC
j_call: TRBJ1-6; d_call: NA; v_call: TRBV27; clone_size: NA; cdr3_aa: CASSLQLSGGRFNHNSPLHF; cdr3_nt: TGTGCCAGCAGTTTACAACTCTCGGGGGGGCGCTTTAATCATAATTCACCCCTCCACTTT
j_call: TRBJ2-1; d_call: NA; v_call: TRBV5-1; clone_size: NA; cdr3_aa: CASSFGGAGNEQFF; cdr3_nt: TGCGCCAGCAGCTTCGGCGGGGCGGGCAATGAGCAGTTCTTC
j_call: TRBJ2-4; d_call: NA; v_call: TRBV4-2; clone_size: NA; cdr3_aa: CASSPRQQGPDLAKNIQYF; cdr3_nt: TGTGCCAGCAGTCCTCGCCAGCAAGGTCCTGACTTAGCCAAAAACATTCAGTACTTC
j_call: TRBJ2-4; d_call: TRBD1; v_call: TRBV18; clone_size: NA; cdr3_aa: CASSPPGGRNQENIQYF; cdr3_nt: TGTGCCAGCTCACCACCAGGGGGCCGGAATCAAGAAAACATTCAGTACTTC
j_call: TRBJ1-1; d_call: NA; v_call: TRBV5-1; clone_size: once; cdr3_aa: CASSLVGAQTEAFF; cdr3_nt: TGCGCCAGCAGCTTGGTGGGGGCGCAGACTGAAGCTTTCTTT
j_call: TRBJ1-3; d_call: TRBD1; v_call: TRBV7-9; clone_size: NA; cdr3_aa: CASSSTGVSNTIYF; cdr3_nt: TGTGCCAGCAGCTCGACAGGGGTGTCTAACACCATATATTTT
j_call: TRBJ2-5; d_call: TRBD1; v_call: TRBV5-1; clone_size: NA; cdr3_aa: CASSLGTGGRTETQYF; cdr3_nt: TGCGCCAGCAGCCTGGGGACAGGGGGACGGACAGAGACCCAGTACTTC
j_call: TRBJ2-4; d_call: NA; v_call: TRBV12-3/TRBV12-4; clone_size: NA; cdr3_aa: CASRPGQWDIQYF; cdr3_nt: TGTGCCAGCAGACCGGGACAATGGGACATTCAGTACTTC
j_call: TRBJ1-2; d_call: NA; v_call: TRBV28; clone_size: NA; cdr3_aa: CAVSRPWASGGYTF; cdr3_nt: TGTGCCGTTTCCAGGCCGTGGGCGTCAGGAGGCTACACCTTC
j_call: TRBJ2-7; d_call: NA; v_call: TRBV4-1; clone_size: NA; cdr3_aa: CASSQADTRSTYEQYF; cdr3_nt: TGCGCCAGCAGCCAAGCGGACACCCGGTCGACCTACGAGCAGTACTTC
j_call: TRBJ2-7; d_call: NA; v_call: TRBV5-1; clone_size: NA; cdr3_aa: CASSSPLRGSYEQYF; cdr3_nt: TGCGCCAGCAGTTCCCCCCTGCGGGGATCCTACGAGCAGTACTTC
j_call: TRBJ2-1; d_call: NA; v_call: TRBV11-1; clone_size: NA; cdr3_aa: CASSLNPGLLTDEQFF; cdr3_nt: TGTGCCAGCAGCTTAAACCCAGGACTACTCACGGATGAGCAGTTCTTC
j_call: TRBJ1-2; d_call: TRBD1; v_call: TRBV6-5; clone_size: NA; cdr3_aa: CASRTPGQGYGYTF; cdr3_nt: TGTGCCAGCAGAACACCGGGACAGGGGTATGGCTACACCTTC
j_call: TRBJ2-3; d_call: NA; v_call: TRBV7-3; clone_size: NA; cdr3_aa: CASSSSDTQYF; cdr3_nt: TGTGCCAGCAGCTCCTCAGATACGCAGTATTTT
j_call: TRBJ1-6; d_call: NA; v_call: TRBV19; clone_size: NA; cdr3_aa: CASQNQGGVEPLHF; cdr3_nt: TGTGCCAGTCAAAATCAGGGAGGGGTGGAGCCCCTCCACTTT
j_call: TRBJ2-2; d_call: NA; v_call: TRBV9; clone_size: NA; cdr3_aa: CASSVTRGGTGELFF; cdr3_nt: TGTGCCAGCAGCGTAACCAGGGGCGGCACCGGGGAGCTGTTTTTT
j_call: TRBJ2-1; d_call: NA; v_call: TRBV10-3; clone_size: NA; cdr3_aa: CAISDAGGSYNEQFF; cdr3_nt: TGTGCCATCAGTGATGCAGGTGGCTCCTACAATGAGCAGTTCTTC
j_call: TRBJ2-3; d_call: TRBD2; v_call: TRBV2; clone_size: NA; cdr3_aa: CASRRPLAGGTDTQYF; cdr3_nt: TGTGCCAGCAGGAGACCGTTAGCGGGAGGGACAGATACGCAGTATTTT
j_call: TRBJ1-1; d_call: NA; v_call: TRBV28; clone_size: once; cdr3_aa: CASSFQGGNTEAFF; cdr3_nt: TGTGCCAGCAGTTTCCAGGGAGGGAACACTGAAGCTTTCTTT
j_call: TRBJ1-1; d_call: TRBD1; v_call: TRBV2; clone_size: NA; cdr3_aa: CASKQGGGSTEAFF; cdr3_nt: TGTGCCAGCAAACAGGGGGGCGGGAGCACTGAAGCTTTCTTT
j_call: TRBJ1-2; d_call: TRBD1; v_call: TRBV10-3; clone_size: once; cdr3_aa: CAISEGTGAYGYTF; cdr3_nt: TGTGCCATCAGTGAAGGGACAGGGGCCTATGGCTACACCTTC
j_call: TRBJ1-3; d_call: NA; v_call: TRBV18; clone_size: NA; cdr3_aa: CASSPLGGTISGNTIYF; cdr3_nt: TGTGCCAGCTCACCCCTCGGGGGAACAATCTCTGGAAACACCATATATTTT
j_call: TRBJ2-7; d_call: NA; v_call: TRBV27; clone_size: NA; cdr3_aa: CASGADLTYEQYF; cdr3_nt: TGTGCCAGTGGGGCCGATCTCACCTACGAGCAGTACTTC
j_call: TRBJ1-1; d_call: NA; v_call: TRBV20-1; clone_size: NA; cdr3_aa: CSARDIGAFF; cdr3_nt: TGCAGTGCTAGAGACATCGGAGCTTTCTTT
j_call: TRBJ2-3; d_call: NA; v_call: TRBV24-1; clone_size: NA; cdr3_aa: CATSEAGLNRGTDTQYF; cdr3_nt: TGTGCCACCAGTGAAGCAGGGTTGAATAGGGGCACAGATACGCAGTATTTT
j_call: TRBJ1-3; d_call: NA; v_call: TRBV13; clone_size: once; cdr3_aa: CASSHSTPWKGVPGNTIYF; cdr3_nt: TGTGCCAGCAGCCATTCAACGCCGTGGAAGGGGGTTCCTGGAAACACCATATATTTT